This entry concerns a single T cell receptor (beta chain). This clonotype was detected once. Its antigen is unknown. No clone much larger than this one lies a single base away; base qualities are absent. A single read is weak support. V gives up 6 bases and J gives up 4 bases, and the segment between their germline ends measures 9 bases. CDR1 and CDR2 are drawn from the germline V gene: SNHLY, FYNNEI. Including the terminal cysteine and phenylalanine, the CDR3 comprises 12 residues. The CDR3 DNA has 36 bases and is translated from base 1. Sequencing relied on an Illumina HiSeq 1500. The public reads were quality trimmed at Q25 with fastp and then assembled into clones with MiXCR by TCRdb, keeping productive beta chains. Rows merge per CDR3 protein into single entries with the most common DNA and genes. For this sample the table gives some 700,000 distinct CDR3 sequences, of which around 32% were detected only once. Roughly 18% of the sample lies in the top ten.

The treatment or condition label for this specimen denotes: in vitro stimulation with specific CMV peptide epitopes to enrich CMV-specific T cells. This specimen comes from a study of T cell repertoires in cytomegalovirus infection (dated by TCRdb to 2018 to 2020). Background on the whole study: Peptide stimulations targeted recently identified HLA-C-restricted CMV epitopes, whose presentation resists viral immunomodulation, together with well-studied HLA-B-restricted epitopes. Because public TCR beta signatures pointed to carriage of CMV infection together with the matching HLA type, the HLA type of each donor mattered for the analysis. The research as a whole found: In both this cohort and an independent approximately 370-donor cohort, the cumulative frequency of public TCR beta family members distinguished carriers of CMV infection plus the relevant HLA type. The ex vivo response was dominated by HLA-C-restricted CMV-specific TCR beta clonotypes, and the single most frequent clonotype in two of eight donors was supplied by these HLA-C-restricted clonotypes.

Here the chain combines TRBV2 and TRBJ2-5; no confident D gene assignment can be made. This clonotype was obtained from a human donor in good health (CMV status not recorded). Some clones in this sample may be carry-over from other donors' samples. Specimen: cultured PBMCs, collected from culture after CMV antigen stimulation. The DNA reads TGTGCCAGCAGAAGGGTTATAGAGACCCAGTACTTC. This is translated as CASRRVIETQYF.